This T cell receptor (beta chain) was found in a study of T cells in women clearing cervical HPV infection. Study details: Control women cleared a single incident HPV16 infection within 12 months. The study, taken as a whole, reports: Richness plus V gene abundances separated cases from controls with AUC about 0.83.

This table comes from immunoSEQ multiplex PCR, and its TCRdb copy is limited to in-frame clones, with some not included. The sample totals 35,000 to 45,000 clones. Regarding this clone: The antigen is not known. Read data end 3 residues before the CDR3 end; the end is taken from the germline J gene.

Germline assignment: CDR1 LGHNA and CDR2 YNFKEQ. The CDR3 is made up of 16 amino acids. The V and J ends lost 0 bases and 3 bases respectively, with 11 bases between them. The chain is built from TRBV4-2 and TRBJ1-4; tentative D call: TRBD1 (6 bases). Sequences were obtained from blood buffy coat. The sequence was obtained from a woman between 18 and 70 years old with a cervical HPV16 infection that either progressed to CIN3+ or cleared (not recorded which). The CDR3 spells CASSQDRTVSNEKLFF. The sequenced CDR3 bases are TGTGCCAGCAGCCAAGATCGGACAGTATCTAATGAAAAA.